The 21 T cell receptor gamma chains given below trace back to one sample, sequenced in a study of Vδ1+ human thymocytes (dated by TCRdb to 2017 to 2018). Study-level results and caveats: The thymic TRG and TRD repertoires appeared highly polyclonal, with Gaussian CDR3 length distributions, in contrast to the oligoclonal repertoires of peripheral blood.

Antigen specificity for these receptors is unknown. TCRdb shows the sequencer as Illumina MiSeq. RNA extraction was performed with the RNeasy mini kit, and reverse transcription was done with Superscript III. CDR3 amplicons were produced by multiplex PCR using pooled V-gene forward primers and a constant-region reverse primer with Illumina adaptor overhangs. For TCRdb, the public reads were processed anew by CATT, and duplicate DNA sequences were folded into one row. The sample has roughly 30,000 gamma-chain clones on record, roughly 20% of them singletons. The top ten clones comprise approximately 1.9% of the sample. The source material was Vdelta1+ gamma-delta thymocytes from the thymus. The cell subset or site label corresponds to: FACS-sorted CD3+ TCRalphabeta- TCRVdelta1+ TCRVdelta2- thymocytes. The origin of the receptors is a boy under three years old who had congenital heart surgery.

About this clone: Other DNA sequences in this specimen translate into the identical CDR3. The chain employs TRGV4 and TRGJ1 or TRGJ2. The CDR3 sequence is 14 residues long. The germline CDR1 and CDR2 sequences are EGSTGY and YDSYTSSV. Germline trimming cut 1 base from V and 2 bases from J; bases unmatched to any gene: 5. The CDR3 DNA sequence: TGTGCCACCTGGGATGGACTAGATTATTATAAGAAACTCTTT. Encoded protein: CATWDGLDYYKKLF.

In its sample, this clone was seen a few times. V usage is TRGV2 and J usage is TRGJ1 or TRGJ2. V lost 0 bases to trimming and J lost 5 bases; unmatched junction nucleotides: 10. The CDR3 covers 15 residues. From germline, CDR1 is EGSNGY and CDR2 YDSYNSKV. CDR3 amino acids: CATWDGFPWHYKKLF. The CDR3 region has the DNA TGTGCCACCTGGGACGGGTTCCCCTGGCATTATAAGAAACTCTTT.

This clone appeared a few times. V and J are TRGV3 and TRGJP2. Germline V gene data show CDR1 as VTNTFY and CDR2 as YDVSTARD (reference sequence). The CDR3 has 12 residues. V shed 5 bases and J 10 bases; nucleotides not matched to a gene: 7. The CDR3 bases are TGTGCCACCTGGGCATTGGGTTGGATCAAGACGTTT. Translating gives CATWALGWIKTF.

The chain combines TRGV2 with TRGJ1 or TRGJ2. This CDR3 has 12 residues. Losses at the gene ends were 0 bases for V and 12 bases for J; bases not matched to a gene: 8. In germline, CDR1 is EGSNGY, CDR2 YDSYNSKV. The CDR3 region has the DNA TGTGCCACCTGGGACGGGCCCCTGGTGAAACTCTTT. It specifies CATWDGPLVKLF.

To note about this clone: This sequence may be a read error, since a much larger clone differs from it by one base. The chain is built from TRGV5 and TRGJ1 or TRGJ2. The CDR3 loop spans 12 amino acids. Trimming took 3 bases from V and 6 from J; bases not matched to a gene: 5. In germline, CDR1 is VINAFY, CDR2 YDVSNSKD. The CDR3 here is CATWDWGYKKLF. CDR3 DNA sequence: TGTGCCACCTGGGACTGGGGTTATAAGAAACTCTTT.

In its sample, this clone is medium-sized (0.01 to 0.1%). At the DNA level, this CDR3 is encoded by other sequences in the same sample as well. The chain couples TRGV5 to TRGJ1 or TRGJ2. V lost 4 bases, J lost 1 base, and 1 base stayed unmatched. The CDR3 spans 12 residues. In germline, CDR1 is VINAFY, CDR2 YDVSNSKD. The CDR3 bases are TGTGCCACCTGGGAAAATTATTATAAGAAACTCTTT. Encoded protein: CATWENYYKKLF.

The gene calls are TRGV9 and TRGJ1 or TRGJ2. Germline trimming cut 3 bases from V and 6 bases from J; bases unmatched to any gene: 11. The CDR3 is 14 residues long. Germline assignment: CDR1 GITISATS and CDR2 ISYDGTV (reference sequence). In DNA form, the CDR3 reads TGTGCCTTGTGGGAGTCTCAAGGGGGTTATAAGAAACTCTTT. Translation gives CALWESQGGYKKLF.

This clone was seen a handful of times. This rearrangement joins TRGV4 to TRGJ1 or TRGJ2. The trim removed 2 bases at V and 5 bases at J, leaving 6 bases unmatched. The CDR3 runs to 13 residues. CDR1 and CDR2 from the germline V gene are EGSTGY and YDSYTSSV. CDR3 sequence (DNA): TGTGCCACCTGGGATGTCGGGAATTATAAGAAACTCTTT. Its protein product is CATWDVGNYKKLF.

V usage is TRGV4 and J usage is TRGJ1 or TRGJ2. Germline V gives CDR1 EGSTGY, CDR2 YDSYTSSV. The junction had 8 bases not matched to a gene; V was cut back by 1 base and J by 5 bases. The CDR3 consists of 14 residues. For the CDR3, the DNA is TGTGCCACCTGGGATGGCGCGTGGGATTATAAGAAACTCTTT. Translating it yields CATWDGAWDYKKLF.

There are a few counts of this clone. The chain carries TRGV5 and TRGJ1 or TRGJ2. Trimming cost V 1 base and J 7 bases; bases outside gene matches: 4. CDR1 is VINAFY and CDR2 is YDVSNSKD in the germline V gene. This CDR3 is 12 amino acids long. The CDR3 nucleotides are TGTGCCACCTGGGACAGCGAATATAAGAAACTCTTT. Its translation: CATWDSEYKKLF.

This clone rates as medium-sized. Within the sample, other DNA sequences also encode this same CDR3. This chain joins TRGV2 and TRGJP2. The CDR3 contains 14 residues. Unmatched junction bases numbered 0, after V lost 0 bases and J lost 2 bases. The germline gives CDR1 EGSNGY, CDR2 YDSYNSKV. Written as DNA, the CDR3 is TGTGCCACCTGGGACGGGAGTAGTGATTGGATCAAGACGTTT. It yields the protein CATWDGSSDWIKTF.

The gene calls are TRGV4 and TRGJP2. The CDR3 consists of 15 residues. Per germline, CDR1 EGSTGY and CDR2 YDSYTSSV. With 3 bases clipped from V and 0 bases from J, the junction kept 4 bases outside the gene matches. The chain's CDR3 is CATWDRYSSDWIKTF. The CDR3 DNA sequence: TGTGCCACCTGGGATCGATATAGTAGTGATTGGATCAAGACGTTT.

The chain has TRGV8 and TRGJP1. V trimming: 4 bases; J trimming: 3 bases; junction bases outside the gene matches: 8. The CDR3 spans 15 residues. CDR1 and CDR2 (germline): VENAVY, YDSYNSRV. In nucleotides, the CDR3 is TGTGCCACCTGGGACCTCATTCCCACTGGTTGGTTCAAGATATTT. As protein: CATWDLIPTGWFKIF.

The chain uses TRGV4 and TRGJ1 or TRGJ2. CDR1 and CDR2 (germline): EGSTGY, YDSYTSSV. The CDR3 runs to 13 residues. With 3 bases clipped from V and 3 bases from J, the junction kept 5 bases outside the gene matches. Here the CDR3 reads CATWDSIYYKKLF. CDR3 coding DNA: TGTGCCACCTGGGATTCCATTTATTATAAGAAACTCTTT.

V usage is TRGV4 and J usage is TRGJ1 or TRGJ2. This CDR3 is built from 11 residues. The germline V gene has CDR1 EGSTGY and CDR2 YDSYTSSV. After removal of 3 bases from V and 11 bases from J, the junction contained 7 bases not matched to a gene. This CDR3 reads CATWDKREKLF. In DNA, the CDR3 is TGTGCCACCTGGGATAAAAGGGAGAAACTCTTT.

The gene calls are TRGV9 and TRGJ1 or TRGJ2. The germline gives CDR1 GITISATS, CDR2 ISYDGTV (reference sequence). The CDR3 sequence is 13 residues long. V lost 3 bases, J lost 3 bases, and 5 bases stayed unmatched. The CDR3 DNA reads TGTGCCTTGTGGGAGTTCATTTATTATAAGAAACTCTTT. Translating it yields CALWEFIYYKKLF.

This clone appeared a few times. The rearrangement joins TRGV5 to TRGJ1 or TRGJ2. Germline loops: CDR1 VINAFY, CDR2 YDVSNSKD. The CDR3 runs to 15 residues. Germline trimming cut 0 bases from V and 3 bases from J; bases unmatched to any gene: 8. The CDR3 spells CATWDRAPRYYKKLF. The CDR3, as DNA: TGTGCCACCTGGGACAGGGCCCCGCGTTATTATAAGAAACTCTTT.

The rearrangement links TRGV5 to TRGJP2. The germline V gene encodes CDR1 VINAFY and CDR2 YDVSNSKD. The ends lost 5 bases at V and 9 bases at J; junction bases unmatched: 3. This CDR3 contains 11 residues. CDR3 region: CATWVNWIKTF. CDR3 DNA: TGTGCCACCTGGGTCAATTGGATCAAGACGTTT.

This chain joins TRGV9 and TRGJ1 or TRGJ2. The J segment lost 4 bases and the V segment lost 0 bases, leaving 6 bases of the junction unmatched. The CDR3 has 14 residues. Germline-derived CDR1 and CDR2 are GITISATS and ISYDGTV (reference sequence). Here the CDR3 reads CALWEVGDYYKKLF. CDR3 bases: TGTGCCTTGTGGGAGGTGGGAGACTATTATAAGAAACTCTTT.

This clone was observed a few times. The chain recombines TRGV4 with TRGJ1 or TRGJ2. Per the germline V gene, CDR1 is EGSTGY and CDR2 is YDSYTSSV. There are 13 residues in the CDR3. V lost 5 bases, J lost 3 bases, and 7 bases stayed unmatched. DNA for the CDR3: TGTGCCACCTGGGTTCGCGGTTATTATAAGAAACTCTTT. It codes for CATWVRGYYKKLF.

This clone was seen a few times. Within the sample, other DNA sequences also encode this same CDR3. The chain couples TRGV2 to TRGJ1 or TRGJ2. Germline V lookup: CDR1 EGSNGY, CDR2 YDSYNSKV. Trimming took 1 base from V and 9 from J; bases not matched to a gene: 6. The CDR3 is made up of 12 amino acids. This chain's CDR3 is CATWDGRGKKLF. The CDR3, as DNA: TGTGCCACCTGGGACGGCCGCGGTAAGAAACTCTTT.